One sample yielded the 18 T cell receptor beta chains listed below, sequenced in a study of OX40 agonist ivuxolimab in advanced cancers. The protocol was immunoSEQ multiplex PCR, while the TCRdb copy is restricted to in-frame clones and leaves out a portion. Among around 60,000 clones listed, 80% to 90% were seen once. This material consisted of CD4+ or CD8+ T cells sorted from blood, taken in a trial of the OX40 agonist ivuxolimab. Receptors originate from an adult with an advanced solid tumor such as melanoma, head and neck, liver or kidney cancer.

The genes are TRBV7-8 and TRBJ1-5; D perhaps matches TRBD1 (6 bases). The CDR3 runs to 16 residues. Germline values: CDR1 SGHVS, CDR2 FQNEAQ. V lost 1 base and J 7 bases, leaving 17 bases between the germline ends. The CDR3 bases are TGTGCCAGCAGCTTAGGTTACACGGGGGCCGGGCAGCCCCAGCATTTT. Protein sequence: CASSLGYTGAGQPQHF.

The gene calls are TRBV11-1 and TRBJ2-1; D possibly corresponds to TRBD2 (5 bases). Deletions cut 5 bases from V and 1 base from J, with 9 bases between. The CDR3 runs 14 residues. Germline CDR1 reads SGHAT; CDR2 reads FQDESV (reference sequence). The CDR3 is CASSPGGSYNEQFF. The CDR3 bases are TGTGCCAGCAGCCCCGGAGGTTCCTACAATGAGCAGTTCTTC.

The chain couples TRBV5-1 to TRBJ2-1; maybe TRBD2 (5 bases). CDR1 SGHRS and CDR2 YFSETQ come from the germline V gene. The germline V and J ends were trimmed by 4 bases and 3 bases, with 14 bases remaining between them. The CDR3 sequence is 15 residues long. The CDR3 protein is CASSQSGALYNEQFF. The CDR3 bases are TGCGCCAGCAGCCAAAGCGGAGCCCTCTACAATGAGCAGTTCTTC.

This sequence joins TRBV7-8 and TRBJ2-7, with 13 bases matching TRBD2. CDR1 and CDR2 (germline): SGHVS, FQNEAQ. The CDR3 sequence is 15 residues long. The V gene end was trimmed by 2 bases and the J gene end by 4 bases; junction bases not matched to a gene: 2. The CDR3 here is CASSLTLAGGYEQYF. The CDR3 nucleotides are TGTGCCAGCAGCTTAACACTAGCGGGAGGGTACGAGCAGTACTTC.

In its sample, this clone was seen a few times. This chain connects TRBV4-2 to TRBJ1-3; 7 positions match TRBD1. This CDR3 region has 15 residues. With 1 base clipped from V and 0 bases from J, the junction kept 0 bases outside the gene matches. Per germline, CDR1 LGHNA and CDR2 YNFKEQ. Written as DNA, the CDR3 is TGTGCCAGCAGCCAAGGGGACAGCTCTGGAAACACCATATATTTT. It translates to CASSQGDSSGNTIYF.

In its sample, this clone was seen a few times. Other nucleotide sequences from this sample produce the same CDR3. The rearrangement links TRBV18 to TRBJ1-5; D remains unclear. Trimming removed 2 bases at V and 4 bases at J, with 9 bases between. Germline V gives CDR1 KGHSH, CDR2 LQKENI. The length of the CDR3 is 14 residues. In nucleotides, the CDR3 is TGTGCCAGCTCACCAGGCCGGGAAAATCAGCCCCAGCATTTT. It encodes CASSPGRENQPQHF.

J is TRBJ2-1 and V is TRBV7-2; 10 nucleotides align to TRBD1. Germline values: CDR1 SGHTA, CDR2 FQGNSA. This CDR3 is built from 16 residues. The V gene end was trimmed by 2 bases and the J gene end by 7 bases; junction bases not matched to a gene: 8. The CDR3: CASSLSLTGGANEQFF. CDR3 nucleotide sequence: TGTGCCAGCAGCTTAAGTTTGACAGGGGGCGCGAATGAGCAGTTCTTC.

This sequence joins TRBV7-6 and TRBJ2-2; D perhaps matches TRBD1 (5 bases). Looked up from germline, CDR1 is SGHVS and CDR2 is FNYEAQ. The V end lost 5 bases, the J end lost 6 bases, and 22 bases lay between the germline ends. CDR3 length: 17 residues. The CDR3 sequence: CASSAGGARNLAGELFF. In DNA, the CDR3 is TGTGCCAGCAGCGCCGGTGGGGCACGGAATTTGGCCGGGGAGCTGTTTTTT.

The genes are TRBV11-2 and TRBJ2-7; a weak D match, TRBD2 (5 bases). V lost 4 bases and J 4 bases, leaving 8 bases between the germline ends. Germline CDR1 reads SGHAT; CDR2 reads FQNNGV. The CDR3 loop spans 12 amino acids. The CDR3 DNA is TGTGCCAGCAGCTCCTCGGGGTACGAGCAGTACGTC. Residues: CASSSSGYEQYV.

The chain employs TRBV30 and TRBJ2-1; TRBD2 is a possible D gene (6 bases). This CDR3 is built from 13 residues. V lost 0 bases to trimming and J lost 8 bases, with 11 bases between them. Germline CDR1 and CDR2: GTSNPN and SVGIG (reference sequence). The CDR3 is CAWSVGLRDEQFF. The CDR3 DNA reads TGTGCCTGGAGTGTGGGACTGAGGGATGAGCAGTTCTTC.

The chain has TRBV10-1 and TRBJ2-1; 8 positions agree with TRBD2. There are 15 residues in the CDR3. Germline V gene data show CDR1 as WNHNN and CDR2 as SYGVQD (reference sequence). The trim removed 2 bases at V and 1 base at J, leaving 1 base unmatched. Here the CDR3 reads CASSETSGSYNEQFF. In DNA, the CDR3 is TGCGCCAGCAGTGAGACTAGCGGTTCCTACAATGAGCAGTTCTTC.

The CDR3 spells CATVEGHSGNTIYF. For the CDR3, the DNA is TGTGCCACAGTGGAAGGACACTCTGGAAACACCATATATTTT. The genes are TRBV6-1 and TRBJ1-3; maybe TRBD1 (5 bases). This CDR3 spans 14 amino acids. V gave up 10 bases and J gave up 0 bases, with 13 bases separating them. Per the germline V gene, CDR1 is MNHNS and CDR2 is SASEGT.

The CDR3 reads CASSVTGTGAQRSYNEQFF. CDR3 nucleotides: TGTGCCAGCAGCGTTACCGGGACAGGGGCCCAGAGAAGTTACAATGAGCAGTTCTTC. This chain uses TRBV9 with TRBJ2-1; 10 nucleotides align to TRBD1. V shed 2 bases and J 4 bases; nucleotides not matched to a gene: 15. The CDR3 is made up of 19 amino acids. CDR1 and CDR2 (germline): SGDLS, YYNGEE.

The chain couples TRBV18 to TRBJ1-1; D is perhaps TRBD1 (6 bases). Germline lookup yields CDR1 KGHSH and CDR2 LQKENI. V was clipped by 3 bases and J by 0 bases, with 14 bases between them. CDR3 length equals 16 residues. CDR3 in DNA: TGTGCCAGCTCACCGCGACAGGTAGGGATGAACACTGAAGCTTTCTTT. This gives the protein CASSPRQVGMNTEAFF.

The table lists this clone with a count of one. This chain joins TRBV4-1 and TRBJ1-6; D not certain. CDR1 MGHRA and CDR2 YSYEKL come from the germline V gene. The CDR3 is 13 amino acids. The V end lost 0 bases, the J end lost 10 bases, and 7 bases lay between the germline ends. CDR3 nucleotides: TGCGCCAGCAGCCAAGACACACGATCACCCCTCCACTTT. The encoded protein is CASSQDTRSPLHF.

This chain joins TRBV5-5 and TRBJ2-2, with D possibly TRBD1 on 7 matching bases. Germline lookup yields CDR1 SGHKS and CDR2 YYEKEE (reference sequence). The CDR3 consists of 16 residues. Trimming left V 3 bases short and J 3 bases short, with 15 bases between. The chain's CDR3 is CASSSQGEAHTGELFF. CDR3 DNA: TGTGCCAGCAGCTCCCAGGGGGAGGCGCACACCGGGGAGCTGTTTTTT.

This clone was seen just once. The chain joins TRBV10-3 to TRBJ2-7; D may be TRBD2 (6 bases). Germline CDR1 reads ENHRY; CDR2 reads SYGVKD. The CDR3 length is 13 residues. V was shortened by 11 bases and J by 2 bases, with 16 bases between the two germline ends. The CDR3 bases are TGTGCCGCTGGGACTCCCAACACCTACGAGCAGTACTTC. Its protein product is CAAGTPNTYEQYF.

The CDR3, as DNA: TGCGCCAGCAGCCAATACTTCTCTGGGGCCAACGTCCTGACTTTC. Translation: CASSQYFSGANVLTF. The chain links TRBV4-1 to TRBJ2-6; D remains unclear. Germline CDR1 reads MGHRA; CDR2 reads YSYEKL. The CDR3 has 15 residues. V was pared by 2 bases and J by 0 bases, with 5 bases between.